Listed below are T cell receptor beta chains from one sample, sequenced in a study of post-analysis software for immune sequencing data. TCRdb redid the calling of the PCR reads with MiXCR, one entry per CDR3 protein. Of about 560,000 distinct CDR3 sequences listed, about 44% were seen once; the top ten hold more than 1.5%. The sequencing sample was made of blood. Receptors originate from a girl aged 5-17 years with multiple sclerosis. The CDR3 runs from the conserved cysteine through the conserved F or W. The order of the fields is J gene, D gene, clone size, V gene, CDR3 DNA, CDR3 protein. A D gene is named only where the DNA matches it firmly. Not all rows give a size; the values are once, few, many and, for expanded clones, a class.

j_gene: TRBJ2-1; d_gene: TRBD2; abundance: -; v_gene: TRBV6-6; CDR3nt: TGTGCCAGCAGTGGGGGGGAGTCAGTCAATGAGCAGTTCTTC; CDR3aa: CASSGGESVNEQFF
j_gene: TRBJ2-5; d_gene: TRBD1; abundance: once; v_gene: TRBV7-9; CDR3nt: TGTGCCAGCAGCCCCGGGACAGGGATCCCAGAGACCCAGTACTTC; CDR3aa: CASSPGTGIPETQYF
j_gene: TRBJ2-3; d_gene: TRBD2; abundance: few; v_gene: TRBV7-9; CDR3nt: TGTGCCAGCAGTAAGGGACTAGCGGTGGTATTTGGCACAGATACGCAGTATTTT; CDR3aa: CASSKGLAVVFGTDTQYF
j_gene: TRBJ2-7; d_gene: -; abundance: few; v_gene: TRBV24-1; CDR3nt: TGTGCCACCAGTGACCTTTCCGCCTACGAGCAGTACTTC; CDR3aa: CATSDLSAYEQYF
j_gene: TRBJ2-7; d_gene: -; abundance: few; v_gene: TRBV29-1; CDR3nt: TGCAGCGTTCGGCAGCAACATGCCTACGAGCAGTACTTC; CDR3aa: CSVRQQHAYEQYF
j_gene: TRBJ2-5; d_gene: -; abundance: few; v_gene: TRBV27; CDR3nt: TGTGCCAGCAGTCTCCTAGAGAGGCCGGGTGAGCAGTACTTC; CDR3aa: CASSLLERPGEQYF
j_gene: TRBJ2-7; d_gene: -; abundance: few; v_gene: TRBV7-2; CDR3nt: TGTGCCAGCAGCTTCCGGGAATCCTACGAGCAGTACTTC; CDR3aa: CASSFRESYEQYF
j_gene: TRBJ2-5; d_gene: -; abundance: few; v_gene: TRBV7-9; CDR3nt: TGTGCCAGCAGCTTAGGCCTGTTAGGGGAGACCCAGTACTTC; CDR3aa: CASSLGLLGETQYF
j_gene: TRBJ2-3; d_gene: -; abundance: few; v_gene: TRBV20-1; CDR3nt: TGCAGTGCTACACACGGGCGCGGCGGTTCAACAGATACGCAGTATTTT; CDR3aa: CSATHGRGGSTDTQYF
j_gene: TRBJ2-7; d_gene: -; abundance: many; v_gene: TRBV7-2; CDR3nt: TGCGCCAGCAGCTTGTCCAGCTCCTACGAGCAGTACTTC; CDR3aa: CASSLSSSYEQYF
j_gene: TRBJ2-7; d_gene: -; abundance: few; v_gene: TRBV4-1; CDR3nt: TGCGCCAGCAGCCAAGCATATCGCAGGACTGCCGAGCAGTACTTC; CDR3aa: CASSQAYRRTAEQYF
j_gene: TRBJ2-7; d_gene: TRBD2; abundance: few; v_gene: TRBV3-1; CDR3nt: TGTGCCAGCAGCCAAGCCAACGGCGCTAGCGGATTCTACGAGCAGTACTTC; CDR3aa: CASSQANGASGFYEQYF
j_gene: TRBJ2-1; d_gene: -; abundance: -; v_gene: TRBV4-1; CDR3nt: TGCGCCAGCAGCCAAGATAGGAGCGGCCGCTCCTACAATGAGCAGTTCTTC; CDR3aa: CASSQDRSGRSYNEQFF
j_gene: TRBJ2-1; d_gene: -; abundance: few; v_gene: TRBV3-1; CDR3nt: TGTGCCAGCAGCCACCAGGGGTCAGCGGGCAATGAGCAGTTCTTC; CDR3aa: CASSHQGSAGNEQFF
j_gene: TRBJ1-5; d_gene: -; abundance: many; v_gene: TRBV20-1; CDR3nt: TGCAGTGCTAGCCGCCAGGGGCGCAATCAGCCCCAGCATTTT; CDR3aa: CSASRQGRNQPQHF
j_gene: TRBJ2-1; d_gene: -; abundance: -; v_gene: TRBV10-3; CDR3nt: TGTGCCATCGGTTTTCCCAACAATGAGCAGTTCTTC; CDR3aa: CAIGFPNNEQFF
j_gene: TRBJ2-1; d_gene: TRBD2; abundance: -; v_gene: TRBV5-5; CDR3nt: TGTGCCAGCAGCTCTCGACTAGCGGGAGGCTCGCTTTATAATGAGCAGTTCTTC; CDR3aa: CASSSRLAGGSLYNEQFF
j_gene: TRBJ2-1; d_gene: -; abundance: -; v_gene: TRBV24-1; CDR3nt: TGTGCCACCAAGCCCCAAAACAATGGGCAGTTCTTC; CDR3aa: CATKPQNNGQFF
j_gene: TRBJ2-3; d_gene: TRBD1; abundance: few; v_gene: TRBV20-1; CDR3nt: TGCAGTGCCCAACGGACAGGAAGCACAGATACGCAGTATTTT; CDR3aa: CSAQRTGSTDTQYF
j_gene: TRBJ2-7; d_gene: TRBD1; abundance: -; v_gene: TRBV7-9; CDR3nt: TGTGCCAGCAGCCCCCGGGACAGGGAGCCCGAGCAGTACTTC; CDR3aa: CASSPRDREPEQYF
j_gene: TRBJ2-2; d_gene: -; abundance: -; v_gene: TRBV12-3/TRBV12-4; CDR3nt: TGTGCCAGCAGCTTAGACAGAAACACCGGGGAGCTGTTTTTT; CDR3aa: CASSLDRNTGELFF
j_gene: TRBJ2-1; d_gene: -; abundance: -; v_gene: TRBV12-5; CDR3nt: TGTGCTAGTGGTTTGGGGGCGGGCTATGAGCAGTTCTTC; CDR3aa: CASGLGAGYEQFF
j_gene: TRBJ2-1; d_gene: -; abundance: -; v_gene: TRBV12-3/TRBV12-4; CDR3nt: TGTGCCAGCAGTCCTCGATGGAGAGAGCAGTTCTTC; CDR3aa: CASSPRWREQFF
j_gene: TRBJ2-1; d_gene: TRBD1; abundance: -; v_gene: TRBV6-1; CDR3nt: TGTGCCAGCACCCCCAGGGACAGGGCTTACAATGAGCAGTTCTTC; CDR3aa: CASTPRDRAYNEQFF
j_gene: TRBJ1-4; d_gene: -; abundance: -; v_gene: TRBV6-6; CDR3nt: TGTGCCAGCACCCTATGGGGGGGGGAAAAACTGTTTTTT; CDR3aa: CASTLWGGEKLFF
j_gene: TRBJ2-3; d_gene: TRBD2; abundance: few; v_gene: TRBV5-1; CDR3nt: TGCGCCAGCAGCTTCGGACTAGCGGAAGATACGCAGTATTTT; CDR3aa: CASSFGLAEDTQYF
j_gene: TRBJ1-6; d_gene: -; abundance: -; v_gene: TRBV11-3; CDR3nt: TGTGCCAGCAGCTTCACAGGATTCAACCTCCACTTT; CDR3aa: CASSFTGFNLHF